The 25 T cell receptor beta chains below all came from one sample that was sequenced in a study of blood T cell repertoires in COVID-19. Repertoires were generated with immunoSEQ multiplex PCR, while TCRdb's copy carries only in-frame clones and drops some. The data hold 250,000 to 300,000 clones, with approximately 83% observed a single time. Specimen: PBMCs or T cells enriched from blood (not recorded which). The origin of the receptors is a woman in her forties or fifties who had recovered from COVID-19.

The chain employs TRBV6-5 and TRBJ1-3; TRBD1 is a possible D gene (5 bases). This CDR3 region has 16 residues. V lost 3 bases and J 0 bases, leaving 12 bases between the germline ends. Germline loops: CDR1 MNHEY, CDR2 SVGAGI. The CDR3 here is CASSYTGHSSGNTIYF. In DNA form, the CDR3 reads TGTGCCAGCAGTTATACCGGACACAGCTCTGGAAACACCATATATTTT.

The gene calls are TRBV25-1 and TRBJ2-2; 12 positions match TRBD1. The V gene end was trimmed by 8 bases and the J gene end by 4 bases; junction bases not matched to a gene: 5. Germline V lookup: CDR1 MGHDK, CDR2 SYGVNS. This CDR3 is built from 15 residues. In DNA, the CDR3 is TGTGCCAGCGGGACAGGGGGCGCGGGCACCGGGGAGCTGTTTTTT. The encoded protein is CASGTGGAGTGELFF.

The chain carries TRBV15 and TRBJ1-4, with 9 bases fitting TRBD1. In germline, CDR1 is LNHNV, CDR2 YYDKDF (reference sequence). J gave up 2 bases and V 6 bases, and 4 bases lay outside the gene matches. The CDR3 has 15 amino acids. The CDR3 bases are TGTGCCACCAGTGCGGGACAGGGCACTAATGAAAAACTGTTTTTT. Protein: CATSAGQGTNEKLFF.

This clone occurred a few times. The chain joins TRBV28 to TRBJ2-1; D perhaps matches TRBD1 (6 bases). The CDR3 totals 16 residues. The germline CDR1 and CDR2 sequences are MDHEN and SYDVKM. Trimming took off 6 bases at V and 0 bases at J, with 15 bases between the two ends. The CDR3 DNA is TGTGCCAGCAGCCCGGACAGACCCAGCTCCTACAATGAGCAGTTCTTC. Its translation is CASSPDRPSSYNEQFF.

This sequence joins TRBV5-1 and TRBJ2-2; D possibly corresponds to TRBD2 (5 bases). Trimming shortened V by 4 bases and J by 5 bases, and 9 bases separated the two germline ends. CDR1 and CDR2 (germline): SGHRS, YFSETQ. The CDR3 has 13 amino acids. CDR3 nucleotides: TGCGCCAGCAGCCCGGGGTGGACCGGGGAGCTGTTTTTT. Translating it yields CASSPGWTGELFF.

This chain joins TRBV5-6 and TRBJ2-7, with D perhaps matching TRBD2 (6 bases). V lost 4 bases and J 2 bases, leaving 10 bases between the germline ends. Germline CDR1 is SGHDT and CDR2 is YYEEEE. This CDR3 comprises 13 residues. CDR3 DNA: TGTGCCAGCAGCGGCGGGGTAACCTACGAGCAGTACTTC. The encoded protein is CASSGGVTYEQYF. Full variable domain (rest looked up from reference TRBV5-6 and TRBJ2-7): DAGVTQSPTHLIKTRGQQVTLRCSPKSGHDTVSWYQQALGQGPQFIFQYYEEEERQRGNFPDRFSGHQFPNYSSELNVNALLLGDSALYLCASSGGVTYEQYFGPGTRLTVT.

This chain links TRBV6-1 with TRBJ2-7; D might be TRBD1 (5 bases). The V and J ends lost 1 base and 3 bases respectively, with 7 bases between them. The CDR3 length is 13 residues. Germline V lookup: CDR1 MNHNS, CDR2 SASEGT. The CDR3 DNA sequence: TGTGCCAGCAGTGAAGACAGGAACTACGAGCAGTACTTC. This sequence encodes CASSEDRNYEQYF.

This clone has just a few counts. The V and J genes are TRBV6-5 and TRBJ2-5; D is undetermined. Trimming shortened V by 4 bases and J by 5 bases, and 14 bases separated the two germline ends. Germline-derived CDR1 and CDR2 are MNHEY and SVGAGI. The CDR3 has 14 residues. As DNA, the CDR3 is TGTGCCAGCAGTTCCCCTTTAAACCGGGAGACCCAGTACTTC. Translating gives CASSSPLNRETQYF.

The chain recombines TRBV27 with TRBJ2-7; 7 nucleotides align to TRBD1. The CDR3 is 13 amino acids. The ends lost 6 bases at V and 10 bases at J; junction bases unmatched: 12. Germline assignment: CDR1 MNHEY and CDR2 SMNVEV (reference sequence). The CDR3 region is CASRPTGQTKQYF. The CDR3 DNA follows: TGTGCCAGCAGACCAACGGGACAGACAAAACAGTACTTC.

The V and J genes are TRBV7-9 and TRBJ2-7; 7 bases map to TRBD1. CDR3 length: 16 residues. CDR1 is SEHNR and CDR2 is FQNEAQ in the germline V gene (reference sequence). With V trimmed by 6 bases and J by 6 bases, 17 bases remained unmatched. DNA of the CDR3: TGTGCCAGCAGGTTTTCTCCGGGACAGATATTTTTCGAGCAGTACTTC. Its translation is CASRFSPGQIFFEQYF.

The chain employs TRBV6-5 and TRBJ1-2; no reliable D call. V was clipped by 6 bases and J by 1 base, with 9 bases between them. The germline gives CDR1 MNHEY, CDR2 SVGAGI. This CDR3 has 13 residues. The CDR3 loop is CASSRGGNYGYTF. The CDR3 DNA sequence: TGTGCCAGCAGCCGAGGAGGTAACTATGGCTACACCTTC.

This sequence joins TRBV20-1 and TRBJ2-3, with 7 bases matching TRBD2. Germline assignment: CDR1 DFQATT and CDR2 SNEGSKA (reference sequence). V gave up 3 bases and J gave up 1 base; unmatched junction bases: 10. The CDR3 covers 16 residues. Here the CDR3 DNA reads TGCAGTGCTAGTCACCGTGGAGCGGGGCGCACAGATACGCAGTATTTT. It codes for CSASHRGAGRTDTQYF.

This rearrangement joins TRBV3-1 (or the pseudogene TRBV3-2) to TRBJ2-7; the match to TRBD2 covers 8 bases. The V gene end was trimmed by 2 bases and the J gene end by 2 bases; junction bases not matched to a gene: 2. The CDR3 totals 14 residues. The germline V gene encodes CDR1 LGHDT and CDR2 YNNKEL (reference sequence). The CDR3, as DNA: TGTGCCAGCAGCCAAACTAGCGGCCCCTACGAGCAGTACTTC. It specifies CASSQTSGPYEQYF.

The chain joins TRBV6-5 to TRBJ1-4, with TRBD1 identical over 7 bases. This CDR3 has 15 residues. Germline CDR1 and CDR2: MNHEY and SVGAGI. J was trimmed by 7 bases and V by 5 bases; bases with no gene match: 10. DNA of the CDR3: TGTGCCAGCAGTAGCCAGACAGGGTTGGGTGAAAAACTGTTTTTT. The encoded protein is CASSSQTGLGEKLFF.

This rearrangement joins TRBV5-8 to TRBJ2-7; D gene ambiguous. V shed 5 bases and J shed 6 bases, with 12 bases lying between them. This CDR3 contains 12 residues. Germline-derived CDR1 and CDR2 are SGHTS and YDEGEE. This chain's CDR3 is CASSKRLVEQYF. In DNA, the CDR3 is TGTGCCAGCAGTAAGCGACTGGTCGAGCAGTACTTC.

The rearrangement uses TRBV20-1 and TRBJ2-1; the D is unclear. The germline V gene has CDR1 DFQATT and CDR2 SNEGSKA (reference sequence). Trimming cost V 2 bases and J 9 bases, with 8 bases left between them. This CDR3 comprises 11 residues. In DNA, the CDR3 is TGCAGTGCTAGACCCCACAGTGAGCAGTTCTTC. It yields the protein CSARPHSEQFF.

The chain links TRBV10-3 to TRBJ1-4, with 8 bases fitting TRBD1. V lost 4 bases, J lost 7 bases, and 8 bases stayed unmatched. The CDR3 consists of 15 residues. Germline lookup yields CDR1 ENHRY and CDR2 SYGVKD. The CDR3 is CAISVRQGTGEKLFF. The CDR3 DNA reads TGTGCCATCAGTGTGAGACAGGGGACTGGTGAAAAACTGTTTTTT.

This clone was observed a single time. This chain joins TRBV28 and TRBJ1-2, with unresolved D. V lost 8 bases, J lost 6 bases, and 7 bases lay in between. Germline CDR1 and CDR2: MDHEN and SYDVKM. The CDR3 runs 10 residues. CDR3 protein: CASHSHGYTF. The CDR3 region has the DNA TGTGCCAGCCACTCTCATGGCTACACCTTC.

This clone was seen a handful of times. CDR3 DNA: TGTGCCAGCAGTCCAGGGGCCTTTAATGGCTACACCTTC. This codes for CASSPGAFNGYTF. The chain carries TRBV6-6 and TRBJ1-2, with D tentatively TRBD1 (6 bases). With 5 bases removed from V and 6 bases from J, the gap between germline ends came to 13 bases. Germline V CDR1 and CDR2: MNHNY, SVGAGI (reference sequence). The length of the CDR3 is 13 residues.

The table lists this clone with a count of one. This chain connects TRBV2 to TRBJ2-5, with D maybe TRBD2 (6 bases). The CDR3 loop spans 13 amino acids. V was clipped by 7 bases and J by 4 bases, with 13 bases between them. CDR1 and CDR2 (germline): SNHLY, FYNNEI. The CDR3 loop reads CASIGTSRETQYF. The DNA of the CDR3 is TGTGCCAGCATCGGTACTAGCCGAGAGACCCAGTACTTC.

The chain carries TRBV7-2 and TRBJ1-5; a possible D gene is TRBD1 (5 bases). CDR1 and CDR2 (germline): SGHTA, FQGNSA. Trimming pared 6 bases from V and 7 bases from J, leaving 13 bases between. The CDR3 has 13 residues. The CDR3 protein is CASSFREDQPQHF. CDR3 in DNA: TGTGCCAGCAGTTTCAGGGAGGACCAGCCCCAGCATTTT.

In its sample, this clone was seen once. CDR3 nucleotide sequence: TGTGCCAGCAGGAACGCGGGGGGAGGCTACACCTTC. Protein: CASRNAGGGYTF. The V gene is TRBV27, the J gene TRBJ1-2; D possibly corresponds to TRBD1 (5 bases). The germline V and J ends were trimmed by 6 bases and 8 bases, with 13 bases remaining between them. CDR1 and CDR2 from the germline V gene are MNHEY and SMNVEV (reference sequence). The CDR3 spans 12 residues.

The chain recombines TRBV6-4 with TRBJ2-7; TRBD2 agrees at 13 bases. The CDR3 contains 17 residues. Germline CDR1 is MRHNA and CDR2 is SNTAGT. The V and J ends lost 2 bases and 1 base, in that order; junction bases with no gene match: 5. The CDR3 DNA reads TGTGCCAGCAGTGACATGCCGGGACTAGCGGGATCCTACGAGCAGTACTTC. Residues: CASSDMPGLAGSYEQYF.

V and J are TRBV12-5 and TRBJ2-5; the match to TRBD1 covers 10 bases. CDR1 and CDR2 from the germline V gene are LGHNT and FRNRAP. Unmatched junction bases numbered 13, after V lost 7 bases and J lost 5 bases. This CDR3 region has 16 residues. This chain's CDR3 is CASAEMGTGAWETQYF. In DNA, the CDR3 is TGTGCTAGTGCCGAGATGGGGACAGGGGCTTGGGAGACCCAGTACTTC.

The chain recombines TRBV5-6 with TRBJ2-7; possible D gene TRBD1, 6 bases. Germline CDR1 reads SGHDT; CDR2 reads YYEEEE. Trimming cost V 4 bases and J 0 bases, with 14 bases left between them. There are 15 residues in the CDR3. CDR3 region: CASSPTDRFSYEQYF. The CDR3, as DNA: TGTGCCAGCAGCCCAACGGACAGATTCTCCTACGAGCAGTACTTC.